The 27 T cell receptor beta chains below come from one sample, sequenced in a study of blood T cell repertoires in COVID-19. Sequencing used immunoSEQ multiplex PCR; TCRdb keeps in-frame clones, though not all of them. The table shows around 360,000 clones, with roughly nine tenths occurring only once. The source material was PBMCs or T cells enriched from blood (not recorded which). The receptors shown here come from a woman in her twenties or thirties who had recovered from COVID-19.

J is TRBJ2-1 and V is TRBV5-1, with D perhaps matching TRBD2 (5 bases). V was shortened by 5 bases and J by 8 bases, with 17 bases between the two germline ends. CDR1 SGHRS and CDR2 YFSETQ come from the germline V gene. CDR3 length equals 14 residues. CDR3 sequence: CASSPGLAGDEQFF. The DNA of the CDR3 is TGCGCCAGCAGTCCGGGCCTAGCAGGCGATGAGCAGTTCTTC.

The chain links TRBV5-4 to TRBJ1-2; possible D gene TRBD1, 5 bases. The ends were cut back, 7 bases at V and 6 bases at J, with 19 bases in the middle. The CDR3 consists of 14 residues. CDR1 and CDR2 (germline): SGHNT, YYREEE (reference sequence). CDR3 region: CASQNIGGSDGYTF. In DNA, the CDR3 is TGTGCCAGCCAGAATATTGGGGGGTCCGATGGCTACACCTTC.

J is TRBJ2-1 and V is TRBV6-5; 7 nucleotides align to TRBD1. V dropped 6 bases and J dropped 2; count of bases not matched to a gene: 4. Germline CDR1 and CDR2: MNHEY and SVGAGI. The CDR3 extends over 14 amino acids. In DNA form, the CDR3 reads TGTGCCAGCAGCCCACAGGGGCCCTACAATGAGCAGTTCTTC. It codes for CASSPQGPYNEQFF.

This clone was observed a single time. The chain recombines TRBV6-5 with TRBJ1-2, with 7 bases matching TRBD1. Germline-derived CDR1 and CDR2 are MNHEY and SVGAGI. V gave up 4 bases and J gave up 2 bases; unmatched junction bases: 7. The CDR3 is made up of 15 amino acids. The CDR3 spells CASSWGQNTNYGYTF. The CDR3 coding sequence is TGTGCCAGCAGTTGGGGACAGAATACCAACTATGGCTACACCTTC.

The V and J genes are TRBV19 and TRBJ2-2, with D perhaps TRBD2 (6 bases). V gave up 9 bases and J gave up 6 bases, with 20 bases separating them. Germline values: CDR1 LNHDA, CDR2 SQIVND (reference sequence). The CDR3 length is 15 residues. CDR3: CASTTAGKAAGELFF. In DNA form, the CDR3 reads TGTGCCAGCACAACGGCGGGGAAGGCGGCCGGGGAGCTGTTTTTT. The full variable domain, in which reference TRBV19 and TRBJ2-2 provide the parts outside the CDR3, is DGGITQSPKYLFRKEGQNVTLSCEQNLNHDAMYWYRQDPGQGLRLIYYSQIVNDFQKGDIAEGYSVSREKKESFPLTVTSAQKNPTAFYLCASTTAGKAAGELFFGEGSRLTVL.

The gene calls are TRBV2 and TRBJ1-1, with D hard to call. Trimming removed 4 bases at V and 0 bases at J, with 9 bases between. CDR1 SNHLY and CDR2 FYNNEI come from the germline V gene. This CDR3 contains 14 residues. DNA for the CDR3: TGTGCCAGCAGTGTGGAACAGTTGAACACTGAAGCTTTCTTT. Translating gives CASSVEQLNTEAFF.

CDR3 sequence reads: CASSFGQGAVGYTF. DNA of the CDR3: TGCGCCAGCAGCTTTGGACAGGGGGCGGTTGGCTACACCTTC. This rearrangement joins TRBV5-1 to TRBJ1-2; TRBD1 aligns across 11 bases. This CDR3 is built from 14 residues. V lost 2 bases and J lost 7; bases outside the gene matches: 4. CDR1 is SGHRS, CDR2 YFSETQ, per germline.

This rearrangement joins TRBV27 to TRBJ2-3; perhaps TRBD2 as D (5 bases). CDR1 is MNHEY, CDR2 SMNVEV, per germline (reference sequence). The V end was cut by 6 bases, the J end by 4 bases, with 17 bases between. The CDR3 length is 15 residues. In DNA form, the CDR3 reads TGTGCCAGCAGCCCCGAGAGGGCTGGTTCAGATACGCAGTATTTT. It yields the protein CASSPERAGSDTQYF.

This sequence joins TRBV6-5 and TRBJ1-4, with D uncertain. The CDR3 consists of 16 residues. CDR1 MNHEY and CDR2 SVGAGI come from the germline V gene. The V end lost 2 bases, the J end lost 8 bases, and 18 bases lay between the germline ends. This CDR3 is CASSYLKTGDQEKLFF. CDR3 nucleotides: TGTGCCAGCAGTTACCTCAAGACCGGGGATCAGGAAAAACTGTTTTTT.

The J gene is TRBJ2-7, the V gene TRBV7-2, with 12 nucleotides matching TRBD2. The CDR3 extends over 15 amino acids. Germline V gene sequence: CDR1 SGHTA, CDR2 FQGNSA. The ends lost 3 bases at V and 5 bases at J; junction bases unmatched: 5. CDR3 bases: TGTGCCAGCAGCTTCCCGACTAGCGGGAGCCACGAGCAGTACTTC. It is translated as CASSFPTSGSHEQYF.

This chain links TRBV5-5 with TRBJ1-2; TRBD1 agrees at 8 bases. V was pared by 4 bases and J by 0 bases, with 11 bases of the junction left unmatched. In germline, CDR1 is SGHKS, CDR2 YYEKEE (reference sequence). The CDR3 runs 17 residues. The CDR3 protein is CASSPRAGGIANYGYTF. The DNA of the CDR3 is TGTGCCAGCAGCCCGCGGGCAGGGGGCATAGCTAACTATGGCTACACCTTC.

This sequence joins TRBV2 and TRBJ1-4, with D maybe TRBD1 (5 bases). V was trimmed by 5 bases and J by 9 bases, leaving 7 bases between them. Per the germline V gene, CDR1 is SNHLY and CDR2 is FYNNEI. This CDR3 comprises 11 residues. The chain's CDR3 is CASSRGQKLFF. DNA of the CDR3: TGTGCCAGCAGTAGGGGCCAAAAACTGTTTTTT.

J is TRBJ1-3 and V is TRBV5-4; D might be TRBD1 (5 bases). The CDR3 has 15 residues. V was pared by 5 bases and J by 4 bases, with 16 bases between. The germline gives CDR1 SGHNT, CDR2 YYREEE (reference sequence). This CDR3 reads CASSLPPGNGNTIYF. CDR3 bases: TGTGCCAGCAGTCTGCCTCCAGGGAACGGAAACACCATATATTTT.

The chain links TRBV4-1 to TRBJ1-5; unclear D gene. V lost 0 bases to trimming and J lost 7 bases, with 10 bases between them. Per the germline V gene, CDR1 is MGHRA and CDR2 is YSYEKL. CDR3 length equals 14 residues. The CDR3 bases are TGCGCCAGCAGCCAAGAGGCGGAAAGACAGCCCCAGCATTTT. Translating it yields CASSQEAERQPQHF.

The gene calls are TRBV7-9 and TRBJ2-5; 8 bases map to TRBD1. J gave up 4 bases and V 5 bases, and 6 bases lay outside the gene matches. This CDR3 is 14 amino acids long. Germline CDR1 SEHNR, CDR2 FQNEAQ (reference sequence). Written as DNA, the CDR3 is TGTGCCAGCAGCCGACAGGGGACTGGAGAGACCCAGTACTTC. Translated, it gives CASSRQGTGETQYF.

The chain recombines TRBV5-4 with TRBJ2-7; 8 nucleotides agree with TRBD1. CDR3 length: 16 amino acids. Germline CDR1 reads SGHNT; CDR2 reads YYREEE (reference sequence). With V trimmed by 0 bases and J by 3 bases, 8 bases remained unmatched. For the CDR3, the DNA is TGTGCCAGCAGCTTGGATTCGCAGGGGGCGATCTACGAGCAGTACTTC. Its protein product is CASSLDSQGAIYEQYF.

The chain combines TRBV6-5 with TRBJ1-5; D ambiguous. From germline, CDR1 is MNHEY and CDR2 SVGAGI. There are 13 residues in the CDR3. V lost 8 bases, J lost 2 bases, and 10 bases lay in between. The chain's CDR3 is CASQLPGNQPQHF. As DNA, the CDR3 is TGTGCCAGCCAGTTGCCTGGCAATCAGCCCCAGCATTTT.

In this sample, this clone turned up once. V gene TRBV19 combines with J gene TRBJ2-1, with 12 positions matching TRBD2. This CDR3 region has 13 residues. The V gene's germline CDR1 is LNHDA and CDR2 SQIVND (reference sequence). The trim removed 8 bases at V and 5 bases at J, leaving 1 base unmatched. CDR3 protein: CASRLAGDNEQFF. CDR3 DNA sequence: TGTGCCAGTCGACTAGCGGGAGACAATGAGCAGTTCTTC.

Worth noting for this clone: The same CDR3 is also encoded by other DNA sequences in this sample. The genes are TRBV27 and TRBJ1-1; no firm D call. There are 13 residues in the CDR3. The germline gives CDR1 MNHEY, CDR2 SMNVEV (reference sequence). V was pared by 5 bases and J by 0 bases, with 7 bases between. Written as DNA, the CDR3 is TGTGCCAGCAGTCCACAGATGAACACTGAAGCTTTCTTT. Its translation is CASSPQMNTEAFF.

The V gene is TRBV9, the J gene TRBJ2-5; D is ambiguous. There are 14 residues in the CDR3. The germline CDR1 and CDR2 sequences are SGDLS and YYNGEE. The V and J ends lost 0 bases and 0 bases respectively, with 6 bases between them. The CDR3 spells CASSVAVNQETQYF. The CDR3, as DNA: TGTGCCAGCAGCGTAGCTGTAAACCAAGAGACCCAGTACTTC.

The CDR3: CASSGAGTGKIWDYGYTF. The CDR3 DNA reads TGTGCCAGCAGTGGAGCCGGGACAGGCAAAATCTGGGACTATGGCTACACCTTC. V and J are TRBV27 and TRBJ1-2; TRBD1 agrees at 8 bases. The CDR3 contains 18 residues. The V gene's germline CDR1 is MNHEY and CDR2 SMNVEV (reference sequence). V trimming: 5 bases; J trimming: 3 bases; junction bases outside the gene matches: 17.

This rearrangement joins TRBV7-9 to TRBJ1-1; 9 nucleotides agree with TRBD1. The CDR3 has 15 amino acids. The junction had 9 bases not matched to a gene; V was cut back by 4 bases and J by 6 bases. Per the germline V gene, CDR1 is SEHNR and CDR2 is FQNEAQ (reference sequence). Written as DNA, the CDR3 is TGTGCCAGCAGCTCGACACAGGGGGCGGAGTCTGAAGCTTTCTTT. Protein: CASSSTQGAESEAFF.

The chain couples TRBV25-1 to TRBJ1-2, with TRBD1 matching 8 bases. Trimming removed 0 bases from V and 3 bases from J; junction bases left unmatched: 6. CDR1 and CDR2 from the germline V gene are MGHDK and SYGVNS. The CDR3 is 16 amino acids. The CDR3 protein is CASSEYRGQGHYGYTF. In DNA, the CDR3 is TGTGCCAGCAGTGAATATCGAGGACAGGGCCACTATGGCTACACCTTC.

The J gene is TRBJ2-3, the V gene TRBV11-2; TRBD1 agrees at 8 bases. CDR3 length: 15 amino acids. Looked up from germline, CDR1 is SGHAT and CDR2 is FQNNGV. J lost 2 bases, V lost 5 bases, and 6 bases had no gene match. This CDR3 reads CASSQTGALTDTQYF. The CDR3 DNA follows: TGTGCCAGCAGCCAGACAGGGGCCCTCACAGATACGCAGTATTTT.

This clone was counted only a few times. J is TRBJ1-3 and V is TRBV19; no firm D call. There are 16 residues in the CDR3. The ends were cut back, 6 bases at V and 0 bases at J, with 15 bases in the middle. CDR1 is LNHDA and CDR2 is SQIVND in the germline V gene (reference sequence). CDR3 sequence reads: CASSPMDGVSGNTIYF. The CDR3 nucleotides read TGTGCCAGTAGCCCGATGGACGGGGTCTCTGGAAACACCATATATTTT.

This rearrangement joins TRBV5-5 to TRBJ1-1; unclear D gene. Germline lookup yields CDR1 SGHKS and CDR2 YYEKEE (reference sequence). V lost 4 bases and J lost 3, with 13 bases in between. CDR3 length: 14 residues. CDR3 sequence (DNA): TGTGCCAGCAGCCTGGAATGGGCTCACACTGAAGCTTTCTTT. It translates to CASSLEWAHTEAFF.

V usage is TRBV18 and J usage is TRBJ2-5, with unresolved D. V gave up 6 bases and J gave up 2 bases, with 4 bases separating them. Germline assignment: CDR1 KGHSH and CDR2 LQKENI. This CDR3 has 11 amino acids. The CDR3 bases are TGTGCCAGCTCTCGGCAAGAGACCCAGTACTTC. Its protein product is CASSRQETQYF.